This T cell receptor (beta chain) comes out of a study of CD8 T cells in Susac syndrome. RNA, at about 0.5 to 1 ug, was reverse transcribed with random hexamers. TCRdb called the immunoSEQ multiplex PCR reads again in MiXCR, with one record for every CDR3 protein. The sample contains a few hundred thousand distinct CDR3 sequences, roughly 81% of which appear only once. The CDR3 covers 13 residues. Germline CDR1 reads MNHEY; CDR2 reads SMNVEV (reference sequence). V was pared by 6 bases and J by 6 bases, with 4 bases of the junction left unmatched. From blood CD8+ and CD4+ T cells, the TCR beta chain was sequenced. TEMRA cells were enriched by FACS, and CD4+ and CD8+ T cells were negatively isolated.

This TCR was recovered from a human donor with multiple sclerosis. The material sequenced was CD8+ T cells from PBMCs. This rearrangement joins TRBV27 to TRBJ1-5; 8 nucleotides agree with TRBD1. The CDR3 is CASSTGGPQPQHF. CDR3 in DNA: TGTGCCAGCAGCACAGGGGGACCTCAGCCCCAGCATTTT.